These 10 T cell receptor beta chains came from one sample sequenced in a study of T cells in Graves' hyperthyroidism and ophthalmopathy. RNA transcripts were the template for amplifying TCR beta CDR3 regions. HTBI primers drove first-round RT-PCR of the TCR CDR3. MiXCR was run by TCRdb on the multiplex PCR reads, yielding one entry per CDR3 protein. Of roughly 100,000 distinct CDR3 sequences detected, 47% appear once; the ten largest clones hold about a quarter. What was sequenced was blood. The source of these receptors is a middle-aged man with Graves' hyperthyroidism.

This clonotype was detected many times. This rearrangement joins TRBV6-5 to TRBJ2-3, with D hard to call. Germline V gene data show CDR1 as MNHEY and CDR2 as SVGAGI. V was clipped by 6 bases and J by 1 base, with 11 bases between them. The CDR3 covers 14 residues. This CDR3 is CASREYDGTDTQYF. CDR3 DNA sequence: TGTGCCAGCAGAGAATACGACGGCACAGATACGCAGTATTTT.

With respect to this clonotype: A much larger clone differs by one base, so this may be a read error. The V gene is TRBV4-3, the J gene TRBJ2-1; TRBD1 is a possible D gene (5 bases). This CDR3 has 15 residues. Looked up from germline, CDR1 is LGHNA and CDR2 is YSLEER. CDR3 in amino acids: CASSEDKGWDNEQFF. The CDR3 DNA sequence: TGCGCCAGCAGCGAAGATAAGGGGTGGGACAATGAGCAGTTCTTC.

The V and J genes are TRBV6-2 or TRBV6-3 and TRBJ1-5, with D possibly matching TRBD1 (6 bases). The CDR3 loop spans 14 amino acids. Germline V gives CDR1 MNHEY, CDR2 SVGEGT. Trimming took 8 bases from V and 3 from J, leaving 14 bases between them. The CDR3 bases are TGTGCCAGCGGAGTCGGGACACTCAATCAGCCCCAGCATTTT. Translated, it gives CASGVGTLNQPQHF.

This clonotype has ten or more counts. Here the CDR3 DNA reads TGCAGTGCACATGACCTGGGGGAGACCCAGTACTTC. Translated: CSAHDLGETQYF. The rearrangement joins TRBV20-1 to TRBJ2-5; D unresolved. V shed 6 bases and J shed 5 bases, with 13 bases lying between them. The CDR3 spans 12 residues. The germline V gene has CDR1 DFQATT and CDR2 SNEGSKA (reference sequence).

This clonotype was seen at least ten times. The gene calls are TRBV20-1 and TRBJ2-1; TRBD2 aligns across 11 bases. The CDR3 has 15 residues. CDR1 DFQATT and CDR2 SNEGSKA come from the germline V gene (reference sequence). The V segment lost 0 bases and the J segment 7 bases; nucleotides outside the gene matches: 5. The CDR3 loop reads CSARELAGVRNEQFF. CDR3 sequence (DNA): TGCAGTGCTAGAGAACTAGCGGGAGTCCGGAATGAGCAGTTCTTC.

J is TRBJ2-5 and V is TRBV12-3 or TRBV12-4; 15 nucleotides agree with TRBD2. V trimming: 6 bases; J trimming: 5 bases; junction bases outside the gene matches: 4. CDR3 length equals 15 residues. The CDR3 coding sequence is TGTGCCAGCAGCTGGACTAGCGGGGGGGCGGAGACCCAGTACTTC. It encodes CASSWTSGGAETQYF.

V gene TRBV29-1 combines with J gene TRBJ2-1, with 13 bases that match TRBD2. Germline CDR1 reads SQVTM; CDR2 reads ANQGSEA. Trimming cost V 7 bases and J 6 bases; bases outside gene matches: 9. The CDR3 runs to 15 residues. CDR3 sequence: CSGYGLAGDSNEQFF. The CDR3 DNA reads TGCAGCGGTTACGGACTAGCGGGGGACTCCAATGAGCAGTTCTTC.

This clonotype was detected many times. V gene TRBV5-5 combines with J gene TRBJ2-7; D may be TRBD1 or TRBD2 (5 bases each). Trimming took 0 bases from V and 7 from J, leaving 14 bases between them. The CDR3 covers 14 residues. Germline CDR1 reads SGHKS; CDR2 reads YYEKEE (reference sequence). CDR3 loop: CASSLGWGTGEQYF. The DNA for the CDR3 is TGTGCCAGCAGCTTGGGATGGGGGACGGGGGAGCAGTACTTC.

Concerning this clonotype: At one end, the junction sequence differs from germline, possibly due to a read error. This chain uses TRBV19 with TRBJ1-2; unclear D gene. Germline assignment: CDR1 LNHDA and CDR2 SQIVND (reference sequence). CDR3 length: 13 amino acids. This CDR3 reads CANSTDVNYSYTF. For the CDR3, the DNA is TGTGCCAATAGTACGGACGTAAACTATAGCTACACCTTC. Combining the CDR3 with reference TRBV19 and TRBJ1-2 gives the whole variable domain DGGITQSPKYLFRKEGQNVTLSCEQNLNHDAMYWYRQDPGQGLRLIYYSQIVNDFQKGDIAEGYSVSREKKESFPLTVTSAQKNPTAFYLCANSTDVNYSYTFGSGTRLTVV.

The gene calls are TRBV30 and TRBJ2-7, with D maybe TRBD2 (6 bases). The germline gives CDR1 GTSNPN, CDR2 SVGIG (reference sequence). V lost 5 bases and J 6 bases, leaving 11 bases between the germline ends. CDR3 length: 11 residues. CDR3 in DNA: TGTGCCTGGGCGGGACCCACCGAGCAGTACTTC. Its translation is CAWAGPTEQYF.